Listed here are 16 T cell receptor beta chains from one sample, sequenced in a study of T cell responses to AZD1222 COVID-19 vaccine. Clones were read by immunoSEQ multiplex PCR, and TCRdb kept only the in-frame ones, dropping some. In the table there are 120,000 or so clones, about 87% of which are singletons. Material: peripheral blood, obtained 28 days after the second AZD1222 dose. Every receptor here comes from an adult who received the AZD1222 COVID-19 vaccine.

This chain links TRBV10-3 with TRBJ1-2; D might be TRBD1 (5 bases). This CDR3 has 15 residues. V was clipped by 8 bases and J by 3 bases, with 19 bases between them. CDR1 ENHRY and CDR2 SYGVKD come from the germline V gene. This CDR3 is CAIAAGYGLDYGYTF. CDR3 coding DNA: TGTGCCATCGCGGCAGGGTACGGTCTGGACTATGGCTACACCTTC.

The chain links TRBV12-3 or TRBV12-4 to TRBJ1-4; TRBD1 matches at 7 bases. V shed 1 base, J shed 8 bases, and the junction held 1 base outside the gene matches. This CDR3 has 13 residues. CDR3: CASSLEQGEKLFF. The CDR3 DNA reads TGTGCCAGCAGTTTAGAACAGGGGGAAAAACTGTTTTTT.

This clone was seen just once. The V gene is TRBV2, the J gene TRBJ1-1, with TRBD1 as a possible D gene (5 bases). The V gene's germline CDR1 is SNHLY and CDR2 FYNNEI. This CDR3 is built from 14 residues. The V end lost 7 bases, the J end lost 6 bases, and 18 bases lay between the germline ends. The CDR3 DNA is TGTGCCAGCATATCTTGGCAGGGAGGGTCTGAAGCTTTCTTT. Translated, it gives CASISWQGGSEAFF.

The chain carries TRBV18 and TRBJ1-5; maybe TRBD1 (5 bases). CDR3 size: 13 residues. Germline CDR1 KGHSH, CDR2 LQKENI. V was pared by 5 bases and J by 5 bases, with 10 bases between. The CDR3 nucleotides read TGTGCCAGCTCAATCCGGGGGGATCAGCCCCAGCATTTT. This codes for CASSIRGDQPQHF.

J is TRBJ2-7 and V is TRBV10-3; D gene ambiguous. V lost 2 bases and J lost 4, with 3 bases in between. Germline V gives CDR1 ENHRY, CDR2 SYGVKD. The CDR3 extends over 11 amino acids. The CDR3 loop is CAISEIYEQYF. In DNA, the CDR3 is TGTGCCATCAGTGAGATATACGAGCAGTACTTC.

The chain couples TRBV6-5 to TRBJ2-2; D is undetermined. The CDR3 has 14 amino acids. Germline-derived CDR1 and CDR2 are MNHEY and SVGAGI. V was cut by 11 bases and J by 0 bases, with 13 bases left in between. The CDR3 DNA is TGTGCCGGGTCAGCGTTGGCGAACACCGGGGAGCTGTTTTTT. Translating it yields CAGSALANTGELFF.

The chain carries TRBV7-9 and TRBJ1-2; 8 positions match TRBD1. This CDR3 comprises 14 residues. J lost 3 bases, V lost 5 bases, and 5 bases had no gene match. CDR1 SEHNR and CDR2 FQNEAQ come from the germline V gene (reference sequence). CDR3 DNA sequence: TGTGCCAGCAGCCACTCACAGGGGGACTATGGCTACACCTTC. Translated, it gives CASSHSQGDYGYTF.

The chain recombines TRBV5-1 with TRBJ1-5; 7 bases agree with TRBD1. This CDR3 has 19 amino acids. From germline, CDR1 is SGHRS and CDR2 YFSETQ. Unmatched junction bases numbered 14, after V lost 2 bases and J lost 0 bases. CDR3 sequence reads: CASSFPGQRNPYSNQPQHF. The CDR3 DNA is TGCGCCAGCAGCTTCCCGGGACAGCGTAACCCTTATAGCAATCAGCCCCAGCATTTT. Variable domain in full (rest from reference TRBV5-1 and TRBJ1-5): KAGVTQTPRYLIKTRGQQVTLSCSPISGHRSVSWYQQTPGQGLQFLFEYFSETQRNKGNFPGRFSGRQFSNSRSEMNVSTLELGDSALYLCASSFPGQRNPYSNQPQHFGDGTRLSIL.

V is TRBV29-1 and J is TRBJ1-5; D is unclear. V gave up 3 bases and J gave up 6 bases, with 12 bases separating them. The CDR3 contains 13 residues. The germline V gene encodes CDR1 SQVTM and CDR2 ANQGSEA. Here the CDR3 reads CSVDGPLGQPQHF. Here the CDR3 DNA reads TGCAGCGTTGATGGGCCCCTAGGTCAGCCCCAGCATTTT.

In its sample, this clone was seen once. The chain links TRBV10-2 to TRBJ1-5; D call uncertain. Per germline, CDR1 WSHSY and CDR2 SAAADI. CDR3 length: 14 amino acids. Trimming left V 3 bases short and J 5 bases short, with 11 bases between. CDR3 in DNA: TGCGCCAGCAGTGATAGGGATAGGGATCAGCCCCAGCATTTT. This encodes CASSDRDRDQPQHF.

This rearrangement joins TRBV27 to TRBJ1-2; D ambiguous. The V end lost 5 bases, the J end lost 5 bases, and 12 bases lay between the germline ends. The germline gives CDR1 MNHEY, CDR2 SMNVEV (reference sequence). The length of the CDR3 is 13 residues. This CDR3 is CASSRDGRYGYTF. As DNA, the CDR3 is TGTGCCAGCAGTCGAGACGGGAGATATGGCTACACCTTC.

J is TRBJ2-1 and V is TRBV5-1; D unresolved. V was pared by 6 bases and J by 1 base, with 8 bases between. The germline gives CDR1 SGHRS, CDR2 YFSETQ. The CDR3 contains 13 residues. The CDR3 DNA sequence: TGCGCCAGCACCCCGGTATCCTACAATGAGCAGTTCTTC. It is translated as CASTPVSYNEQFF.

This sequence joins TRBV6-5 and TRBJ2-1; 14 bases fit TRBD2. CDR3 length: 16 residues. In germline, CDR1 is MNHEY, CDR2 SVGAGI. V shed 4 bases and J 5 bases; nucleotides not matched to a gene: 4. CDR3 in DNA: TGTGCCAGCAGTTTGGGACTAGCGGGAGCAAACAATGAGCAGTTCTTC. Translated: CASSLGLAGANNEQFF.

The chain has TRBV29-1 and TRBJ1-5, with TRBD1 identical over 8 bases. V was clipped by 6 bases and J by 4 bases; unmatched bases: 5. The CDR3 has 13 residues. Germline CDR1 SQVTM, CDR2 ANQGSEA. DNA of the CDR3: TGCAGCGTCGTAGGGACAGGTAATCAGCCCCAGCATTTT. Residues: CSVVGTGNQPQHF. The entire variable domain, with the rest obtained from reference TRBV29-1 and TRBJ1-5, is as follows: SAVISQKPSRDICQRGTSLTIQCQVDSQVTMMFWYRQQPGQSLTLIATANQGSEATYESGFVIDKFPISRPNLTFSTLTVSNMSPEDSSIYLCSVVGTGNQPQHFGDGTRLSIL.

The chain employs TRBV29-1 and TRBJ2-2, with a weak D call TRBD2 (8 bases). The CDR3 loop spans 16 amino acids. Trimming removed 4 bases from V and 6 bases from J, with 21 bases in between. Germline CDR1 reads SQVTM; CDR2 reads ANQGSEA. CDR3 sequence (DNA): TGCAGCGTTGTCAACCGACCGGGAGGGGGCCCCGGGGAGCTGTTTTTT. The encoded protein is CSVVNRPGGGPGELFF.

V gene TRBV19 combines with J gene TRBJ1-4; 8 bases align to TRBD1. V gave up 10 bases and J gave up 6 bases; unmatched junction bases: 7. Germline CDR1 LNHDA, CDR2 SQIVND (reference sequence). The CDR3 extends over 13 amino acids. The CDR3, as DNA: TGTGCCACCAAGGACAGGGTGGATGAAAAACTGTTTTTT. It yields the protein CATKDRVDEKLFF. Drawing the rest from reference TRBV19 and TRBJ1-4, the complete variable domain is DGGITQSPKYLFRKEGQNVTLSCEQNLNHDAMYWYRQDPGQGLRLIYYSQIVNDFQKGDIAEGYSVSREKKESFPLTVTSAQKNPTAFYLCATKDRVDEKLFFGSGTQLSVL.